This T cell receptor (beta chain) comes out of a study of blood T cells in healthy people across ages. Points from the study as a whole: Donors of long life had a larger count of naive CD4+ cells and greater diversity than aged donors.

CDR3 length: 15 amino acids. Germline values: CDR1 MNHNY, CDR2 SVGAGI (reference sequence). The V gene end was trimmed by 7 bases and the J gene end by 15 bases; junction bases not matched to a gene: 18. About this clonotype itself: Its target is unknown.

Each donor was a healthy Caucasian individual from Russia, aged about 6 to 100. Using a J-beta primer mix together with a sample-barcoded 5' primer, a second PCR was run for about 7 to 12 cycles. One entry per CDR3 protein results from TCRdb running MiXCR on the 5' RACE reads. The table lists about 750,000 distinct CDR3 sequences, about 53% of them singletons. Sequencing was carried out using blood. The chain combines TRBV6-6 with TRBJ2-1; 10 bases align to TRBD2. The receptor's source is an older man in good health. The CDR3 region has the DNA TGTGCCAGCACCGAGGGGACGGTAGCGGGAGGTAAGGGGTTCTTC. Translated: CASTEGTVAGGKGFF.